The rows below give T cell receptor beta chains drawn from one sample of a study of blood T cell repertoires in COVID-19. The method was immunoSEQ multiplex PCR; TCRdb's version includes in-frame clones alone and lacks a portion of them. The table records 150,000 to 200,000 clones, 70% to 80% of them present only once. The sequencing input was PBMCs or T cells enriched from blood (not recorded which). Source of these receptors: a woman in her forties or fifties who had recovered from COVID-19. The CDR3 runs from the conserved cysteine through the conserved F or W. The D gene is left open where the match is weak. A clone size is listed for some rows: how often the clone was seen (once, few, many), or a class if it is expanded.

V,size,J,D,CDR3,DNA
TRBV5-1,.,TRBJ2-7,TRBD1,CASSLVPGQGSEQYF,TGCGCCAGCAGCTTGGTTCCGGGACAGGGCTCCGAGCAGTACTTC
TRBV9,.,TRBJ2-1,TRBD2,CASSVDGGGNNEQFF,TGTGCCAGCAGCGTAGATGGCGGGGGGAACAATGAGCAGTTCTTC
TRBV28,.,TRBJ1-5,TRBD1,CASSPRTGGNQPQHF,TGTGCCAGCAGTCCCAGGACAGGGGGCAATCAGCCCCAGCATTTT
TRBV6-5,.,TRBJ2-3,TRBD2,CASSYGTSGFTDTQYF,TGTGCCAGCAGTTACGGGACTAGCGGGTTCACAGATACGCAGTATTTT
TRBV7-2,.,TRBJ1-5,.,CASSLNPTGLVSNQPQHF,TGTGCCAGCAGCCTAAATCCTACAGGGTTAGTCAGCAATCAGCCCCAGCATTTT
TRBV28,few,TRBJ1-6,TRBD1,CASSLPLGTEFSYYNSPLHF,TGTGCCAGCAGTTTACCGCTGGGGACAGAATTCTCCTACTATAATTCACCCCTCCACTTT
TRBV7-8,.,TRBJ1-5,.,CASSLDTISNQPQHF,TGTGCCAGCAGCTTAGACACGATTTCCAATCAGCCCCAGCATTTT
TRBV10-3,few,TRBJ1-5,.,CAISDSQGLNQPQHF,TGTGCCATCAGTGACTCCCAGGGCCTCAATCAGCCCCAGCATTTT
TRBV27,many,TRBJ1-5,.,CASRGGHQPQHF,TGTGCCAGCCGAGGGGGTCATCAGCCCCAGCATTTT
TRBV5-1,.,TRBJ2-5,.,CASSLRGERETQYF,TGCGCCAGCAGCCTCCGGGGAGAGAGGGAGACCCAGTACTTC
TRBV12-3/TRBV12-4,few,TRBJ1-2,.,CASKRQGSGYTF,TGTGCCAGCAAACGGCAAGGGAGTGGCTACACCTTC
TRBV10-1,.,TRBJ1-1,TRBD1,CASTNTGVGTEAFF,TGCGCCAGCACCAACACAGGGGTAGGAACTGAAGCTTTCTTT
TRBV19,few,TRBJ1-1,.,CASSLLEGNEAFF,TGTGCCAGTAGCCTACTCGAGGGAAATGAAGCTTTCTTT
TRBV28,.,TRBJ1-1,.,CASSLRQIWGDTEAFF,TGTGCCAGCAGTCTCCGACAGATCTGGGGGGACACTGAAGCTTTCTTT
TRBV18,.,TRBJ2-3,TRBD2,CASSPQTSGNADTQYF,TGTGCCAGCTCCCCCCAGACTAGCGGGAATGCAGATACGCAGTATTTT
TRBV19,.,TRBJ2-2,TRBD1,CASRTQGAGTGELFF,TGTGCCAGTAGAACGCAGGGGGCTGGAACCGGGGAGCTGTTTTTT
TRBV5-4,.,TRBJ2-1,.,CASSSSPPSDEQFF,TGTGCCAGCAGTTCAAGTCCCCCGTCGGATGAGCAGTTCTTC
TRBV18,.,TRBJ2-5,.,CASSPGGYQETQYF,TGTGCCAGCTCCCCCGGAGGGTACCAAGAGACCCAGTACTTC
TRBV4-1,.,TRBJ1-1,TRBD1,CASSSDRSSVNTEAFF,TGCGCCAGCAGCTCGGACAGGTCCTCCGTGAACACTGAAGCTTTCTTT
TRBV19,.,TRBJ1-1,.,CASSLQTQVNTEAFF,TGTGCCAGTAGCCTACAGACCCAGGTAAACACTGAAGCTTTCTTT
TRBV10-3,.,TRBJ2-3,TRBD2,CAISGLAGETDTQYF,TGTGCCATCAGTGGACTAGCGGGAGAGACAGATACGCAGTATTTT
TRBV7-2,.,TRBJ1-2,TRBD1,CASSIAGTGAGGYTF,TGTGCCAGCAGCATTGCCGGGACAGGGGCTGGCGGCTACACCTTC
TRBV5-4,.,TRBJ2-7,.,CASSPDFKTSYEQYF,TGTGCCAGCAGCCCAGACTTCAAGACCTCCTACGAGCAGTACTTC
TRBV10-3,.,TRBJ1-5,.,CAISESTGQPQHF,TGTGCCATCAGTGAGTCGACAGGCCAGCCCCAGCATTTT
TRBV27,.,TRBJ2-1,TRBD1,CASQGQGLVEQFF,TGTGCCAGCCAGGGACAGGGCCTCGTTGAGCAGTTCTTC
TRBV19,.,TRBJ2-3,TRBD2,CASSPLLSGGADTQYF,TGTGCCAGTAGTCCCCTATTGTCGGGAGGGGCAGATACGCAGTATTTT
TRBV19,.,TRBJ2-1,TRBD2,CASTVAGLQRNEQFF,TGTGCCAGTACCGTAGCGGGACTTCAAAGGAATGAGCAGTTCTTC
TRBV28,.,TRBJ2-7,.,CASSLGVLMAFEQYF,TGTGCCAGCAGTTTAGGAGTTTTGATGGCGTTCGAGCAGTACTTC
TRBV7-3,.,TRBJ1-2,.,CASSFPGYGYTF,TGTGCCAGCAGCTTTCCAGGGTATGGCTACACCTTC
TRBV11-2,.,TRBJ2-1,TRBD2,CASSLWVSSGRLDEQFF,TGTGCCAGCAGCTTATGGGTGAGTAGCGGGAGATTGGATGAGCAGTTCTTC
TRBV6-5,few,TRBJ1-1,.,CATKIFNTGNTEAFF,TGTGCCACCAAAATATTCAATACGGGGAACACTGAAGCTTTCTTT
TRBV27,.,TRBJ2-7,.,CASSLYGLLSYEQYF,TGTGCCAGCAGTTTATATGGACTACTCTCCTACGAGCAGTACTTC
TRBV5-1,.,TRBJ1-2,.,CASSLTSDRPYGYTF,TGCGCCAGCAGCCTAACCTCAGACAGGCCCTATGGCTACACCTTC